This is a list of T cell receptor beta chains from one sample in a study of shared clonotypes between healthy human individuals. Some clones are missing from TCRdb's copy, which holds only in-frame ones; the method was immunoSEQ multiplex PCR. There are about 2.1 million clones in the sample; 93% occur only once, and about 1.7% lies in the top ten. Sequenced: naive CD8+ T cells from PBMCs. The receptors were sampled from a man between 18 and 35 years old in good health. Some clones in this sample may be carry-over from other donors' samples. Both conserved end residues are trimmed from each CDR3. The D gene is left open where the match is weak.

>.|TRBV7-6
ASSSRRTYEQY
>.|TRBV10-3
AISGDNSAGANVLT
>TRBD1|TRBV27
ASSSPLWDSGRYT
>.|TRBV19
ASSIAGLAKNIQY
>TRBD2|TRBV13
ASSPGLAKQETQY
>.|TRBV6-6
ASSLRNTGELF
>TRBD1|TRBV5-6
ASSLETGEGPSSYNEQF
>.|TRBV6-1
ASSDVVRVTYEQY
>.|TRBV29-1
SVVTTEQF
>TRBD1|TRBV29-1
SARQGSNTEAF
>.|TRBV6-5
ASSTSEGYT
>TRBD2|TRBV10-1
ASSESHAGVGYEQY
>.|TRBV2
ASSGGGWRNEKLF
>.|TRBV27
ASSSHNYEQY
>TRBD1|TRBV2
ASSRQGGWSRNTEAF
>.|TRBV7-9
ASREEGSTDTQY
>.|TRBV27
ASTSQTTDTQY
>TRBD1|TRBV28
ASSTMDRTTNIGDTEAF
>TRBD1|TRBV4-1
ASTPGTGVYEQY
>.|TRBV29-1
SVGSGSGANVLT
>.|TRBV30
AWSPGLTEAF
>.|TRBV30
AWRGLGTSSGANVLT
>TRBD2|TRBV10-2
ASRPSGPMISYNEQF
>TRBD1|TRBV27
ASSLLTWTGSPGTEAF
>.|TRBV27
ASSLRGSGGGYEQY
>.|TRBV13
ASSFSESSYEQY
>.|TRBV5-4
ASSLVIGGGGGYT
>TRBD1|TRBV6-1
ASSDQGDYGYT
>TRBD1|TRBV28
ASSTSDRGSYEQY
>.|TRBV4-2
ASSQILGSQETQY
>.|TRBV30
AWTRTRRGDTQY
>.|TRBV27
ASSPGHHYEQY
>.|TRBV9
ASSVNPGQGHNEQF
>.|TRBV9
ASSELSDGVRETQY
>TRBD2|TRBV5-6
ASSLVGREQF
>.|TRBV7-2
ASSTGRGNEQF
>.|TRBV29-1
SALSGTGELF
>.|TRBV5-1
ASSLRGASNTEAF
>.|TRBV2
ASSRLVDYEQY
>.|TRBV9
ASSVGWGSTEAF
>.|TRBV30
AWSAGQNYEQY
>TRBD2|TRBV5-4
ASSAGTIAGEQY
>TRBD1|TRBV9
ASSARGTGRFSGELF
>.|TRBV10-3
AISESIGQNNEQF
>TRBD1|TRBV4-3
ASSQDPRQGVYGYT
>TRBD1|TRBV11-3
ASSSGGPYTGELF
>.|TRBV19
ASSSPFFIGGGSFSYEQY
>.|TRBV5-4
ASSFLEGGYT
>.|TRBV29-1
SGWGDTGELF
>.|TRBV10-2
ASSDNRFLSEQY
>TRBD2|TRBV28
ASSLGLAGLTDTQY
>.|TRBV11-2
ASSARLETQY